These 20 T cell receptor beta chains were sequenced from one sample in a study of identical twins. TCRdb reanalysed the 5' RACE reads using MiXCR and keeps one entry per CDR3 protein. The table records 400,000 to 500,000 distinct CDR3 sequences, less than 20% of them present only once. The sequencing sample was made of naive T cells sorted from blood. The receptors derive from a man aged 50 to 59 in good health.

V is TRBV2 and J is TRBJ2-1; D possibly corresponds to TRBD1 (6 bases). CDR1 SNHLY and CDR2 FYNNEI come from the germline V gene. Trimming removed 6 bases at V and 6 bases at J, with 12 bases between. The CDR3 runs to 13 residues. CDR3 nucleotides: TGTGCCAGCAGATCTGGACAGCTCAATGAGCAGTTCTTC. Amino acid sequence: CASRSGQLNEQFF.

This clonotype was observed a handful of times. The junction departs from the called germline gene at one end, perhaps through a read error. CDR3 DNA sequence: TGTGCCAGCAGTTACCGGGACAGAGTTTTCTTC. Its protein product is CASSYRDRVFF. J is TRBJ2-7 and V is TRBV12-3 or TRBV12-4, with 7 bases aligning to TRBD1. The CDR3 is 11 residues long.

The rearrangement links TRBV29-1 to TRBJ1-1; D is perhaps TRBD1 (5 bases). Trimming left V 0 bases short and J 6 bases short, with 11 bases between. Germline CDR1 reads SQVTM; CDR2 reads ANQGSEA. The CDR3 has 13 residues. The CDR3 spells CSVEEFGGSEAFF. The CDR3, as DNA: TGCAGCGTTGAAGAGTTCGGGGGTTCTGAAGCTTTCTTT.

This clonotype was observed a handful of times. J is TRBJ2-3 and V is TRBV5-1, with 8 bases aligning to TRBD2. The CDR3 spans 14 residues. The V gene's germline CDR1 is SGHRS and CDR2 YFSETQ. V gave up 0 bases and J gave up 7 bases; unmatched junction bases: 4. CDR3 bases: TGCGCCAGCAGCTTGGGACTAGCGCCAAATACGCAGTATTTT. The encoded protein is CASSLGLAPNTQYF.

There are many counts of this clonotype. The chain joins TRBV20-1 to TRBJ2-1; 11 nucleotides agree with TRBD2. Germline trimming cut 6 bases from V and 2 bases from J; bases unmatched to any gene: 3. Germline assignment: CDR1 DFQATT and CDR2 SNEGSKA (reference sequence). The CDR3 consists of 14 residues. The CDR3 spells CSAGSGGAYNEQFF. The DNA for the CDR3 is TGCAGTGCGGGTAGCGGGGGGGCCTACAATGAGCAGTTCTTC.

The chain links TRBV7-2 to TRBJ1-6, with D unclear. The CDR3 runs 14 residues. The germline gives CDR1 SGHTA, CDR2 FQGNSA. The V and J ends lost 6 bases and 9 bases respectively, with 15 bases between them. The CDR3 nucleotides are TGTGCCAGCAGAGGACCTTCCCGGGGTTCACCCCTCCACTTT. It encodes CASRGPSRGSPLHF.

This clonotype was seen only a few times. The chain has TRBV6-5 and TRBJ1-2, with D perhaps matching TRBD1 (5 bases). This CDR3 comprises 15 residues. Per the germline V gene, CDR1 is MNHEY and CDR2 is SVGAGI. V was pared by 0 bases and J by 8 bases, with 16 bases between. For the CDR3, the DNA is TGTGCCAGCAGTTACTCGGCCGGGGCTGAAAACGGCTACACCTTC. Translation gives CASSYSAGAENGYTF.

This clonotype came up a few times. This chain links TRBV20-1 with TRBJ2-1; 8 positions match TRBD1. CDR3 size: 18 residues. CDR1 DFQATT and CDR2 SNEGSKA come from the germline V gene (reference sequence). After removal of 0 bases from V and 1 base from J, the junction contained 11 bases not matched to a gene. The CDR3 DNA follows: TGCAGTGCTAGAGAACTAAGGACAGGGACAAATTCCTACAATGAGCAGTTCTTC. As protein: CSARELRTGTNSYNEQFF.

The chain joins TRBV18 to TRBJ1-2; a possible D gene is TRBD1 (5 bases). Trimming cost V 0 bases and J 2 bases, with 7 bases left between them. The CDR3 is made up of 14 amino acids. CDR1 KGHSH and CDR2 LQKENI come from the germline V gene. The CDR3 bases are TGTGCCAGCTCACCACCGGACACAAACTATGGCTACACCTTC. It specifies CASSPPDTNYGYTF.

A remark on this clonotype: Possible read error: a much larger clone is one base away. The chain joins TRBV20-1 to TRBJ2-5; D is possibly TRBD1 or TRBD2 (5 bases each). Trimming cost V 5 bases and J 4 bases, with 20 bases left between them. Germline V gives CDR1 DFQATT, CDR2 SNEGSKA (reference sequence). The CDR3 covers 15 residues. The CDR3 spells CSAGGQVGVSETQYF. CDR3 coding DNA: TGCAGTGCTGGGGGTCAGGTGGGGGTTTCAGAGACCCAGTACTTC.

Comment on this clonotype: It may be a read error: a sequence one base away is much more abundant. The rearrangement joins TRBV20-1 to TRBJ2-5; D call uncertain. The ends were cut back, 4 bases at V and 5 bases at J, with 11 bases in the middle. The CDR3 length is 12 residues. Germline loops: CDR1 DFQATT, CDR2 SNEGSKA (reference sequence). CDR3: CSATDQDETQYF. The CDR3 DNA follows: TGCAGTGCTACAGATCAAGACGAGACCCAGTACTTC.

In this sample, this clonotype turned up a few times. The chain links TRBV13 to TRBJ1-1; D not certain. The germline V and J ends were trimmed by 0 bases and 4 bases, with 6 bases remaining between them. Germline CDR1 is PRHDT and CDR2 is FYEKMQ (reference sequence). The CDR3 sequence is 13 residues long. This CDR3 is CASSLGAATEAFF. CDR3 DNA: TGTGCCAGCAGCTTAGGGGCGGCCACTGAAGCTTTCTTT.

The rearrangement joins TRBV9 to TRBJ1-2; TRBD1 might be the D (5 bases). There are 14 residues in the CDR3. V was cut by 7 bases and J by 4 bases, with 17 bases left in between. Germline V gene data show CDR1 as SGDLS and CDR2 as YYNGEE. The CDR3 DNA follows: TGTGCCAGCGGAATGGAGGGGCGGTTCTATGGCTACACCTTC. Its protein is CASGMEGRFYGYTF.

The CDR3 sequence: CASSLEPRPDTQYF. Written as DNA, the CDR3 is TGTGCCAGCAGCTTGGAACCCCGCCCAGATACGCAGTATTTT. This chain uses TRBV7-2 with TRBJ2-3; D is undetermined. In germline, CDR1 is SGHTA, CDR2 FQGNSA. The CDR3 is made up of 14 amino acids. The V end lost 3 bases, the J end lost 4 bases, and 11 bases lay between the germline ends.

This clonotype occurred a few times. The rearrangement joins TRBV27 to TRBJ1-2, with 10 bases fitting TRBD1. Per germline, CDR1 MNHEY and CDR2 SMNVEV (reference sequence). The CDR3 contains 15 residues. The V and J ends lost 3 bases and 4 bases, in that order; junction bases with no gene match: 5. CDR3 sequence (DNA): TGTGCCAGCAGTTTGGGACAGGGGTTTCGCTATGGCTACACCTTC. Translated, it gives CASSLGQGFRYGYTF.

This rearrangement joins TRBV9 to TRBJ2-1, with 11 nucleotides matching TRBD2. The V segment lost 5 bases and the J segment 5 bases; nucleotides outside the gene matches: 12. The CDR3 totals 17 residues. CDR1 and CDR2 (germline): SGDLS, YYNGEE. The CDR3 protein is CASRAGLAGGHNNEQFF. CDR3 nucleotides: TGTGCCAGCAGAGCGGGGCTAGCGGGAGGACACAACAATGAGCAGTTCTTC.

The V call is TRBV5-1, the J call TRBJ2-7; TRBD1 matches at 7 bases. The V gene's germline CDR1 is SGHRS and CDR2 YFSETQ. V shed 4 bases and J 3 bases; nucleotides not matched to a gene: 13. This CDR3 is built from 16 residues. CDR3 protein: CASSPEASTGRYEQYF. In DNA, the CDR3 is TGCGCCAGCAGCCCGGAGGCGTCGACAGGGCGCTACGAGCAGTACTTC.

Regarding this clonotype: A junction boundary mismatches the germline segment, possibly from a read error. This chain connects TRBV5-6 to TRBJ1-4, with D maybe TRBD1 (6 bases). Germline V gives CDR1 SGHDT, CDR2 YYEEEE. The CDR3 is 17 amino acids. This CDR3 is CASSLKILDRTYEKLFF. CDR3 nucleotides: TGTGCCAGCAGCTTAAAGATTCTGGACAGAACTTATGAAAAACTGTTTTTT. The full variable domain, its missing parts supplied by reference TRBV5-6 and TRBJ1-4, is DAGVTQSPTHLIKTRGQQVTLRCSPKSGHDTVSWYQQALGQGPQFIFQYYEEEERQRGNFPDRFSGHQFPNYSSELNVNALLLGDSALYLCASSLKILDRTYEKLFFGSGTQLSVL.

This clonotype was detected many times. The chain employs TRBV7-9 and TRBJ2-1, with D unclear. This CDR3 spans 16 amino acids. Germline V gene data show CDR1 as SEHNR and CDR2 as FQNEAQ (reference sequence). V was pared by 5 bases and J by 5 bases, with 19 bases between. CDR3 nucleotides: TGTGCCAGCAGCCCCCTGGGGTGGCGGAGAAACAATGAGCAGTTCTTC. It translates to CASSPLGWRRNNEQFF. The full variable domain, its missing parts supplied by reference TRBV7-9 and TRBJ2-1, is DTGVSQNPRHKITKRGQNVTFRCDPISEHNRLYWYRQTLGQGPEFLTYFQNEAQLEKSRLLSDRFSAERPKGSFSTLEIQRTEQGDSAMYLCASSPLGWRRNNEQFFGPGTRLTVL.

The table lists this clonotype with a few counts. The V and J genes are TRBV6-5 and TRBJ2-2; D is unresolved. This CDR3 region has 13 residues. Deletions cut 2 bases from V and 5 bases from J, with 6 bases between. Germline loops: CDR1 MNHEY, CDR2 SVGAGI. CDR3 sequence reads: CASSYKITGELFF. The CDR3 bases are TGTGCCAGCAGTTACAAGATAACCGGGGAGCTGTTTTTT.